Listed here is a single TCR beta chain. Its antigen is still unknown. The CDR3 length is 12 residues. The germline V gene encodes CDR1 DFQATT and CDR2 SNEGSKA (reference sequence). V was cut by 6 bases and J by 4 bases, with 13 bases left in between. TCR cDNA was made by 5'RACE template switching, adding a universal primer site and UMIs. MiXCR, applied by TCRdb to the 5' RACE reads, yields one record per CDR3 protein. This table holds 90,000 to 130,000 distinct CDR3 sequences, approximately 8.4% found once. This specimen comes from a study of T cells after yellow fever vaccination. Study-level background: Those fractions that held only low numbers of cells were prepared using the SMART-Seq v4 Ultra Low Input RNA kit.

Study-level results: Detected again after the booster were most primary-vaccination clones, at 95% to 97% CD4 and around 91% CD8. The presence of abundant clonotypes contaminating from the bulk population was possible in FACS-sorted repertoires.

The sequenced sample was CD8+ T cells sorted from PBMCs, obtained 45 days after the yellow fever booster vaccination. The chain carries TRBV20-1 and TRBJ2-7; tentatively, D is TRBD2 (5 bases). The clonotype comes from a man aged 30 to 39 who received the YFV17D yellow fever vaccine. As DNA, the CDR3 is TGCAGTGCCACCGTTGGCGGGTACGAGCAGTACTTC. Protein: CSATVGGYEQYF.